This TCR beta chain comes out of a study of regulatory T cells in long-lasting Graves disease. Per the germline V gene, CDR1 is SGHAT and CDR2 is FQNNGV. The CDR3 totals 14 residues. Trimming left V 3 bases short and J 8 bases short, with 13 bases between. Noted time point: newly diagnosed GD, antithyroid drugs for less than 3 months. Generation of the TCR library employed RNA extracted from PBMCs. iRepertoire HTBI primers and Arm-PCR of CDR3 regions built TCR beta libraries. A single record per CDR3 protein comes from TCRdb applying MiXCR to the multiplex PCR reads. This sample has about 350,000 distinct CDR3 sequences, with approximately 15% found just once. The data also belong to a second study, concerning T cells in Graves' hyperthyroidism and ophthalmopathy.

The clonotype comes from a man in his forties with Graves disease. The sample here was peripheral blood mononuclear cells (PBMCs), taken at new diagnosis, from a patient treated with antithyroid drugs. J is TRBJ2-2 and V is TRBV11-2; D gene ambiguous. The CDR3 region is CASSFEQIGGELFF. The CDR3 DNA reads TGTGCCAGCAGCTTCGAACAGATCGGTGGGGAGCTGTTTTTT.